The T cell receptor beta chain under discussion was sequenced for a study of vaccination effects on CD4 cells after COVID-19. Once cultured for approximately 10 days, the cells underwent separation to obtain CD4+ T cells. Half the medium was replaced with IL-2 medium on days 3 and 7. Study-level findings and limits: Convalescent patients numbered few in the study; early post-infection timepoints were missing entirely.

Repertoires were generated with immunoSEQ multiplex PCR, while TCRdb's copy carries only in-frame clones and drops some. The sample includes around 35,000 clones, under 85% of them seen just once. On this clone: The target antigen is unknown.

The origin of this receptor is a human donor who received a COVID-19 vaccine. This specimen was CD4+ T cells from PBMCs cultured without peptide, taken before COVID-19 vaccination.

The CDR3 DNA reads as TGTGCCAGCAGCTTGAGGGGTCGGGGAGAGACCCAGTACTTC. It codes for CASSLRGRGETQYF. This rearrangement joins TRBV11-2 to TRBJ2-5; D tentatively reads TRBD1 or TRBD2 (5 bases each). This CDR3 region has 14 residues. Trimming cost V 3 bases and J 4 bases, with 12 bases left between them. Germline V gives CDR1 SGHAT, CDR2 FQNNGV.